This T cell receptor beta chain was recorded in a study of spatial heterogeneity in lung cancer. The wider study: As counted in raw reads, each unique TCR and UMI combination appeared more than ten times on average.

MiXCR, applied by TCRdb to the 5' RACE reads, yields one record per CDR3 protein. The sample lists about 3,800 distinct CDR3 sequences, roughly 35% occurring once. Germline V gene sequence: CDR1 SGHTA, CDR2 FQGNSA. V shed 1 base and J shed 6 bases, with 10 bases lying between them. CDR3 length: 13 residues. Overall study findings and caveats: Ubiquitous nonsynonymous mutations were tracked by counts of ubiquitous expanded TCRs, and regional ones by counts of regional expanded TCRs. Counts that tracked tumor mutation counts were those of expanded intratumoral alpha and beta TCRs.

This clonotype was detected a few times. The antigen remains undetermined. Time point of the sample: sample taken at primary tumor resection. Samples were obtained from 65 to 80 donors, all untreated early-stage non-small cell lung cancer patients. Unsorted whole RNA samples from tumor, nontumor lung or frozen PBMC were sequenced. The sequencing used lung tumor tissue, collected at surgery. The chain links TRBV7-2 to TRBJ2-7; TRBD1 might be the D (5 bases). The clonotype comes from a male donor with early-stage non-small cell lung cancer. The CDR3 coding sequence is TGTGCCAGCAGCTTAGGACAGCTTCGCGAGCAGTACTTC. It is translated as CASSLGQLREQYF.